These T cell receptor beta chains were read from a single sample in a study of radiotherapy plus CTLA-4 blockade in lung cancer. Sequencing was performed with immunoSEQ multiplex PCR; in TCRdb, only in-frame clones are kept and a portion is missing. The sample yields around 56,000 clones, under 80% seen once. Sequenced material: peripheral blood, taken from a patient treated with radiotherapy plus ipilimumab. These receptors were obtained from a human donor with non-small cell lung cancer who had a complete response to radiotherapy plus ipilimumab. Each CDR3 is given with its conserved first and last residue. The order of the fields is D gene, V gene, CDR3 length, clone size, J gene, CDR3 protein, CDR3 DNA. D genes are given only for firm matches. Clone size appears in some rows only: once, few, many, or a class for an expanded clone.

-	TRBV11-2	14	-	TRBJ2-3	CASSPAVYTDTQYF	TGTGCCAGCAGCCCGGCGGTTTACACAGATACGCAGTATTTT
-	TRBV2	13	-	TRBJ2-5	CASSVEEGETQYF	TGTGCCAGCAGTGTCGAGGAGGGGGAGACCCAGTACTTC
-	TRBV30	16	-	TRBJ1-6	CAWKIGGQSPYSPLHF	TGTGCCTGGAAGATAGGTGGACAGAGCCCCTATTCCCCCCTCCACTTT
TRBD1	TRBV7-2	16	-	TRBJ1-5	CASSRLTGFYDQPQHF	TGTGCCAGCAGCCGCCTGACAGGGTTTTACGATCAGCCCCAGCATTTT
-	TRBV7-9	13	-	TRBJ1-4	CASSLAAGERLFF	TGTGCCAGCAGCTTAGCTGCGGGCGAGAGGCTGTTTTTT
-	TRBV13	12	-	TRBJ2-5	CASSLRQETQYF	TGTGCCAGCAGCTTGCGGCAAGAGACCCAGTACTTC
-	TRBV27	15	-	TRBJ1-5	CASSFVGGGDQPQHF	TGTGCCAGCAGTTTCGTGGGGGGTGGTGATCAGCCCCAGCATTTT
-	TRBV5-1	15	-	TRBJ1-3	CASSLAGQSANTIYF	TGCGCCAGCAGCTTGGCTGGACAGAGTGCAAACACCATATATTTT
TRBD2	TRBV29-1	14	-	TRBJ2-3	CSVTRDYRTDTQYF	TGCAGCGTTACACGGGACTATCGTACAGATACGCAGTATTTT
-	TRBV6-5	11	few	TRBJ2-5	CASSQGETQYF	TGTGCCAGCAGTCAGGGGGAGACCCAGTACTTC
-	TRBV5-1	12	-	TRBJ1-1	CASSLGQGEAFF	TGCGCCAGCAGCTTGGGCCAGGGTGAAGCTTTCTTT
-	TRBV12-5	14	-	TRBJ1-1	CASGLATWNTEAFF	TGTGCTAGTGGTTTGGCCACTTGGAACACTGAAGCTTTCTTT
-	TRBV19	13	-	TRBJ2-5	CASSIDAGETQYF	TGTGCCAGTAGTATAGATGCCGGAGAGACCCAGTACTTC
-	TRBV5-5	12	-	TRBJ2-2	CASSQTGGELFF	TGTGCCAGCAGCCAGACGGGCGGGGAGCTGTTTTTT
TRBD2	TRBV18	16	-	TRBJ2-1	CASSPREDVSYNEQFF	TGTGCCAGCTCACCCCGGGAGGACGTCTCCTACAATGAGCAGTTCTTC
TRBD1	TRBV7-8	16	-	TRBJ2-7	CASSLVGGRGTYEQYF	TGTGCCAGCAGCTTAGTAGGGGGCAGGGGAACCTACGAGCAGTACTTC
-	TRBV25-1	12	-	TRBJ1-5	CASSSTNQPQHF	TGTGCCAGCAGTTCGACAAATCAGCCCCAGCATTTT
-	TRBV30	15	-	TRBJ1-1	CAWSVEELRNTEAFF	TGTGCCTGGAGTGTAGAGGAGTTAAGGAACACTGAAGCTTTCTTT
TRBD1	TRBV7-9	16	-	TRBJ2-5	CASSLASGGPQETQYF	TGTGCCAGCAGCTTAGCGTCAGGGGGTCCTCAAGAGACCCAGTACTTC
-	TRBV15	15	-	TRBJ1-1	CATSRDSGLNTEAFF	TGTGCCACCAGCAGAGATTCAGGGTTGAACACTGAAGCTTTCTTT
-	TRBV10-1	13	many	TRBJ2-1	CASSERGYNEQFF	TGCGCCAGCAGTGAGCGAGGCTACAATGAGCAGTTCTTC
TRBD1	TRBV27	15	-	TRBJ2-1	CASRDRDRVSNEQFF	TGTGCCAGCAGGGACCGGGACAGGGTATCCAATGAGCAGTTCTTC
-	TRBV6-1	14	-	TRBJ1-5	CASSLLLMGQPQHF	TGTGCCAGCAGTCTCTTATTAATGGGCCAGCCCCAGCATTTT
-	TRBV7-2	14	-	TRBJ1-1	CASRSRGGNTEAFF	TGTGCCAGCAGGTCAAGGGGGGGTAACACTGAAGCTTTCTTT
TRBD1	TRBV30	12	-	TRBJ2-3	CAWSVQGDTQYF	TGTGCCTGGAGTGTCCAGGGGGACACGCAGTATTTT
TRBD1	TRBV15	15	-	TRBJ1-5	CATSRASRGNQPQHF	TGTGCCACCAGCAGAGCATCCAGGGGGAATCAGCCCCAGCATTTT
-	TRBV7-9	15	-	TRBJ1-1	CASSLGRRGPPEAFF	TGTGCCAGCAGCTTAGGACGCAGGGGTCCCCCTGAAGCTTTCTTT
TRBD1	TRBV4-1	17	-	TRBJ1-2	CASSQDRLRDSLYGYTF	TGCGCCAGCAGCCAAGATAGGCTCCGGGACAGCCTTTATGGCTACACCTTC
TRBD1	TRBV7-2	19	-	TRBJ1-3	CASSLAGTGITISGNTIYF	TGTGCCAGCAGCTTAGCCGGGACAGGTATTACCATCTCTGGAAACACCATATATTTT
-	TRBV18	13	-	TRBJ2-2	CASSPPVLGELFF	TGTGCCAGCTCACCACCGGTACTCGGGGAGCTGTTTTTT
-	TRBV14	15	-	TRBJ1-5	CASSQGCRVHQPQHF	TGTGCCAGCAGCCAAGGATGCAGGGTCCATCAGCCCCAGCATTTT